This T cell receptor (beta chain) is from a study of cytomegalovirus exposure and HLA in healthy donors. Repertoires were generated with immunoSEQ multiplex PCR, while TCRdb's copy carries only in-frame clones and drops some. Counted here are a few hundred thousand clones, 86% occurring once; the ten biggest clones make up over 0.75%. V was pared by 5 bases and J by 2 bases, with 4 bases of the junction left unmatched. CDR1 is MDHEN, CDR2 SYDVKM, per germline. The CDR3 consists of 14 residues. On this clone: This sample includes further DNA sequences coding for the same CDR3.

The source material was PBMCs. This sequence originates from a woman under 30 in good health and CMV-seronegative. The chain joins TRBV28 to TRBJ1-2; 8 nucleotides line up with TRBD1. The CDR3 reads CASSLTGANYGYTF. CDR3 nucleotide sequence: TGTGCCAGCAGTCTGACAGGGGCAAACTATGGCTACACCTTC.